Listed below are T cell receptor beta chains from one sample, sequenced in a study of blood T cell repertoires in COVID-19. Assay: immunoSEQ multiplex PCR; the TCRdb copy retains only in-frame clones and omits some. The table lists 210,000 or so clones, roughly 80% of them singletons. Material: peripheral blood. The receptors stem from a woman aged 80 or over with active or convalescent COVID-19. The CDR3 runs from the conserved cysteine through the conserved F or W. Each record gives: CDR3 protein, CDR3 DNA, J gene, V gene, CDR3 length, clone size, D gene. A D gene is named only where the DNA matches it firmly. Clone size appears in some rows only: once, few, many, or a class for an expanded clone.

CDR3 protein: CASSPPGTNLGEQFF
CDR3 DNA: TGTGCCAGCAGCCCACCTGGGACTAACCTCGGAGAGCAGTTCTTC
J gene: TRBJ2-1
V gene: TRBV7-3
CDR3 length: 15
clone size: .
D gene: TRBD2

CDR3 protein: CASSGSQILSGNTIYF
CDR3 DNA: TGTGCCAGCAGCGGATCTCAGATCCTCTCTGGAAACACCATATATTTT
J gene: TRBJ1-3
V gene: TRBV9
CDR3 length: 16
clone size: .
D gene: .

CDR3 protein: CSARVADTQYF
CDR3 DNA: TGCAGTGCTAGAGTAGCAGATACGCAGTATTTT
J gene: TRBJ2-3
V gene: TRBV20-1
CDR3 length: 11
clone size: .
D gene: .

CDR3 protein: CASVLQGKNGYTF
CDR3 DNA: TGTGCCAGCGTTTTACAGGGAAAGAATGGCTACACCTTC
J gene: TRBJ1-2
V gene: TRBV21-1
CDR3 length: 13
clone size: .
D gene: .

CDR3 protein: CASSSPSQNYEQYF
CDR3 DNA: TGTGCCAGCTCCTCACCATCACAGAACTACGAGCAGTACTTC
J gene: TRBJ2-7
V gene: TRBV18
CDR3 length: 14
clone size: .
D gene: .

CDR3 protein: CSVESLDTQYF
CDR3 DNA: TGCAGCGTTGAATCTTTAGATACGCAGTATTTT
J gene: TRBJ2-3
V gene: TRBV29-1
CDR3 length: 11
clone size: .
D gene: .

CDR3 protein: CASSRGIVEKLFF
CDR3 DNA: TGTGCCAGCAGCCGAGGTATCGTTGAAAAACTGTTTTTT
J gene: TRBJ1-4
V gene: TRBV5-4
CDR3 length: 13
clone size: .
D gene: .

CDR3 protein: CASSFDRGPYGYTF
CDR3 DNA: TGTGCCAGCAGTTTCGACAGGGGTCCTTATGGCTACACCTTC
J gene: TRBJ1-2
V gene: TRBV6-6
CDR3 length: 14
clone size: few
D gene: TRBD1

CDR3 protein: CASSYSSTGGYF
CDR3 DNA: TGTGCCAGCAGTTACTCGAGTACAGGGGGCTACTTC
J gene: TRBJ2-7
V gene: TRBV6-6
CDR3 length: 12
clone size: .
D gene: TRBD1

CDR3 protein: CASTYRDTEAFF
CDR3 DNA: TGTGCCAGCACCTATCGGGACACTGAAGCTTTCTTT
J gene: TRBJ1-1
V gene: TRBV6-5
CDR3 length: 12
clone size: few
D gene: .

CDR3 protein: CASSPRLARGQETQYF
CDR3 DNA: TGTGCCAGCAGCCCTCGACTAGCGCGAGGGCAAGAGACCCAGTACTTC
J gene: TRBJ2-5
V gene: TRBV7-2
CDR3 length: 16
clone size: once
D gene: TRBD2

CDR3 protein: CSVEPGLPRNEQFF
CDR3 DNA: TGCAGCGTTGAACCGGGACTGCCGCGGAATGAGCAGTTCTTC
J gene: TRBJ2-1
V gene: TRBV29-1
CDR3 length: 14
clone size: once
D gene: .

CDR3 protein: CASSLEGDTQYF
CDR3 DNA: TGTGCCAGCAGTTTGGAGGGAGATACGCAGTATTTT
J gene: TRBJ2-3
V gene: TRBV12-3/TRBV12-4
CDR3 length: 12
clone size: .
D gene: .

CDR3 protein: CASSLLGSSYNEQFF
CDR3 DNA: TGTGCCAGCAGCTTGCTGGGGAGCTCCTACAATGAGCAGTTCTTC
J gene: TRBJ2-1
V gene: TRBV5-4
CDR3 length: 15
clone size: .
D gene: .

CDR3 protein: CASSEQGSGNTIYF
CDR3 DNA: TGTGCCAGTAGCGAGCAGGGGTCCGGAAACACCATATATTTT
J gene: TRBJ1-3
V gene: TRBV19
CDR3 length: 14
clone size: .
D gene: .

CDR3 protein: CSVEAGQGIGEAFF
CDR3 DNA: TGCAGCGTTGAGGCTGGACAGGGGATTGGTGAAGCTTTCTTT
J gene: TRBJ1-1
V gene: TRBV29-1
CDR3 length: 14
clone size: .
D gene: TRBD1

CDR3 protein: CASSPNDYRGQPQHF
CDR3 DNA: TGTGCCAGCTCACCCAACGACTACAGGGGTCAGCCCCAGCATTTT
J gene: TRBJ1-5
V gene: TRBV18
CDR3 length: 15
clone size: .
D gene: TRBD1

CDR3 protein: CASSLPVVSTDTQYF
CDR3 DNA: TGTGCCAGCAGTTTGCCAGTCGTTAGCACAGATACGCAGTATTTT
J gene: TRBJ2-3
V gene: TRBV28
CDR3 length: 15
clone size: .
D gene: .

CDR3 protein: CAGNTGGAGGNTIYF
CDR3 DNA: TGTGCCGGCAATACAGGGGGCGCCGGGGGAAACACCATATATTTT
J gene: TRBJ1-3
V gene: TRBV6-5
CDR3 length: 15
clone size: .
D gene: TRBD1

CDR3 protein: CASTGGGDRVLLHF
CDR3 DNA: TGTGCCAGCACGGGGGGCGGGGACAGGGTTCTCCTCCACTTT
J gene: TRBJ1-6
V gene: TRBV6-5
CDR3 length: 14
clone size: once
D gene: TRBD1

CDR3 protein: CASSRQGPLETQYF
CDR3 DNA: TGTGCCAGTAGTCGCCAGGGTCCATTGGAGACCCAGTACTTC
J gene: TRBJ2-5
V gene: TRBV7-8
CDR3 length: 14
clone size: .
D gene: .

CDR3 protein: CASRTGSGNTIYF
CDR3 DNA: TGTGCCAGCAGGACGGGTTCCGGAAACACCATATATTTT
J gene: TRBJ1-3
V gene: TRBV2
CDR3 length: 13
clone size: .
D gene: .

CDR3 protein: CASSAQGASYEQYF
CDR3 DNA: TGCGCCAGCAGCGCCCAGGGGGCTTCCTACGAGCAGTACTTC
J gene: TRBJ2-7
V gene: TRBV5-1
CDR3 length: 14
clone size: .
D gene: TRBD1

CDR3 protein: CAWSVGGEYEQYF
CDR3 DNA: TGTGCCTGGAGTGTAGGGGGGGAATACGAGCAGTACTTC
J gene: TRBJ2-7
V gene: TRBV30
CDR3 length: 13
clone size: .
D gene: .

CDR3 protein: CASSSSGADYNEQFF
CDR3 DNA: TGTGCCAGCAGCTCGAGCGGGGCGGACTACAATGAGCAGTTCTTC
J gene: TRBJ2-1
V gene: TRBV11-2
CDR3 length: 15
clone size: .
D gene: TRBD2

CDR3 protein: CASSVGAGANQPQHF
CDR3 DNA: TGTGCCAGCAGCGTAGGTGCAGGGGCCAATCAGCCCCAGCATTTT
J gene: TRBJ1-5
V gene: TRBV9
CDR3 length: 15
clone size: .
D gene: .

CDR3 protein: CASSSGGAPQYF
CDR3 DNA: TGTGCCAGCAGCTCGGGGGGCGCCCCCCAGTACTTC
J gene: TRBJ2-7
V gene: TRBV7-2
CDR3 length: 12
clone size: once
D gene: .

CDR3 protein: CSVDSKGNYGYTF
CDR3 DNA: TGCAGCGTTGATTCGAAGGGGAACTATGGCTACACCTTC
J gene: TRBJ1-2
V gene: TRBV29-1
CDR3 length: 13
clone size: .
D gene: .

CDR3 protein: CASSFTGTNNQPQHF
CDR3 DNA: TGTGCCAGCAGCTTCACCGGGACAAACAATCAGCCCCAGCATTTT
J gene: TRBJ1-5
V gene: TRBV7-8
CDR3 length: 15
clone size: .
D gene: .

CDR3 protein: CASSLGQGPNQPQHF
CDR3 DNA: TGTGCCAGCAGCCTGGGACAGGGTCCCAATCAGCCCCAGCATTTT
J gene: TRBJ1-5
V gene: TRBV11-3
CDR3 length: 15
clone size: .
D gene: TRBD1

CDR3 protein: CASSEGAEYGYTF
CDR3 DNA: TGTGCCAGCAGCGAAGGGGCCGAATATGGCTACACCTTC
J gene: TRBJ1-2
V gene: TRBV6-2/TRBV6-3
CDR3 length: 13
clone size: .
D gene: .

CDR3 protein: CASSLGQEYSYEQYF
CDR3 DNA: TGCGCCAGCAGCTTGGGACAGGAATACTCCTACGAGCAGTACTTC
J gene: TRBJ2-7
V gene: TRBV5-1
CDR3 length: 15
clone size: few
D gene: .

CDR3 protein: CASSGGVNSNQPQHF
CDR3 DNA: TGTGCCAGCAGCGGGGGGGTAAATAGCAATCAGCCCCAGCATTTT
J gene: TRBJ1-5
V gene: TRBV28
CDR3 length: 15
clone size: .
D gene: .

CDR3 protein: CASSIGDSGTQYF
CDR3 DNA: TGTGCCAGCAGTATCGGGGACTCCGGTACGCAGTATTTT
J gene: TRBJ2-3
V gene: TRBV11-3
CDR3 length: 13
clone size: .
D gene: .

CDR3 protein: CASSKRKQWVGGNPPFNQPQHF
CDR3 DNA: TGTGCCAGCAGCAAAAGGAAGCAGTGGGTTGGAGGGAATCCCCCGTTCAATCAGCCCCAGCATTTT
J gene: TRBJ1-5
V gene: TRBV21-1
CDR3 length: 22
clone size: few
D gene: .

CDR3 protein: CASSRSRVTEAFF
CDR3 DNA: TGTGCCAGCAGCCGGTCCAGGGTTACTGAAGCTTTCTTT
J gene: TRBJ1-1
V gene: TRBV27
CDR3 length: 13
clone size: .
D gene: .

CDR3 protein: CASSQGIGRDEEQYF
CDR3 DNA: TGTGCCAGCAGCCAGGGTATAGGGCGGGATGAGGAGCAGTACTTC
J gene: TRBJ2-7
V gene: TRBV3-1/TRBV3-2
CDR3 length: 15
clone size: .
D gene: .

CDR3 protein: CASSLGATRNEQFF
CDR3 DNA: TGCGCCAGCAGCTTGGGTGCTACTAGGAATGAGCAGTTCTTC
J gene: TRBJ2-1
V gene: TRBV5-1
CDR3 length: 14
clone size: .
D gene: .

CDR3 protein: CASSLGRGWNTEAFF
CDR3 DNA: TGTGCCAGCAGTCTCGGACGGGGATGGAACACTGAAGCTTTCTTT
J gene: TRBJ1-1
V gene: TRBV27
CDR3 length: 15
clone size: .
D gene: .

CDR3 protein: CASSYTPYRGPSYEQYF
CDR3 DNA: TGTGCCAGCAGTTACACTCCCTACAGGGGGCCCTCCTACGAGCAGTACTTC
J gene: TRBJ2-7
V gene: TRBV6-2/TRBV6-3
CDR3 length: 17
clone size: .
D gene: TRBD1